This T cell receptor (beta chain) emerged from a study of CD8 T cells in Susac syndrome. The authors carried out high-throughput sequencing of TCR beta. They applied it to CD8+ and CD4+ T cells obtained from blood. Negative magnetic isolation gave CD8+ and CD4+ cells; FACS enriched CD8+ TEMRA. Germline V gene data show CDR1 as MDHEN and CDR2 as SYDVKM. The CDR3 spans 16 residues. The V segment lost 4 bases and the J segment 6 bases; nucleotides outside the gene matches: 8. After extraction with the RNeasy kit, about 0.5 to 1 ug of the RNA was reverse transcribed using random hexamers. immunoSEQ multiplex PCR amplified TCR beta CDR3 across 54 Vbeta, 13 Jbeta. TCRdb recomputed calls from the immunoSEQ multiplex PCR reads with MiXCR, one row per CDR3 protein. The sample records about 300,000 distinct CDR3 sequences, 90% to 95% being singletons. Overall study results and limits: By the study's own acknowledgment, its TCR sequencing and HLA analysis included relatively few individuals.

For this clonotype: Its antigen is not known.

The sequenced sample was CD4+ T cells from PBMCs. This sequence originates from a human donor with multiple sclerosis. V usage is TRBV28 and J usage is TRBJ2-1, with TRBD2 identical over 11 bases. Written as DNA, the CDR3 is TGTGCCAGCAGTTCCATGGCTAGCGGGAGGACCAATGAGCAGTTCTTC. This encodes CASSSMASGRTNEQFF.